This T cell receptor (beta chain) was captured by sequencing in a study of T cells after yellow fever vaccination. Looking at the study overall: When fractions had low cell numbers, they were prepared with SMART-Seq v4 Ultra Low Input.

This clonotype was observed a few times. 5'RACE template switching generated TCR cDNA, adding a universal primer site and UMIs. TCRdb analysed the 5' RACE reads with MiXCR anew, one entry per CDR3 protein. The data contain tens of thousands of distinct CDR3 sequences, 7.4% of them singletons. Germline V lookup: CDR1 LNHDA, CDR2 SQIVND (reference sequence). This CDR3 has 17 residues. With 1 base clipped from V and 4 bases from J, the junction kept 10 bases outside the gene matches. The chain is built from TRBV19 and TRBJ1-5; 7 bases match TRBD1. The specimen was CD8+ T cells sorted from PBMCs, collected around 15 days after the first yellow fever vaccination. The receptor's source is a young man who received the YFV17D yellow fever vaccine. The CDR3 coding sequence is TGTGCCAGTAGTATAGCCCTCCCGACAGGGCGGAATCAGCCCCAGCATTTT. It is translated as CASSIALPTGRNQPQHF.